The next 29 T cell receptor beta chains were all read from a single sample in a study of glioma-infiltrating T cells. Using RNA template, CDR3s of TCR alpha and beta were amplified with iRepertoire arm-PCR. Using its own MiXCR run on the multiplex PCR reads, TCRdb lists one record per CDR3 protein. The table lists under 50,000 distinct CDR3 sequences, 20% to 25% of them singletons. The sequenced sample consisted of glioma tissue, nonneoplastic brain tissue, or PBMCs (not recorded which). These receptors originate from a human donor with low-grade glioma or glioblastoma, undergoing nonglioma brain surgery, or in good health (not recorded which).

Note on this clonotype: A much more abundant neighbour one base away suggests this may be a read error. The chain recombines TRBV20-1 with TRBJ2-7, with 7 bases that match TRBD1. The V gene end was trimmed by 1 base and the J gene end by 5 bases; junction bases not matched to a gene: 8. CDR3 size: 14 residues. Germline CDR1 reads DFQATT; CDR2 reads SNEGSKA (reference sequence). The chain's CDR3 is CSARARDSPDEQYF. The CDR3 coding sequence is TGCAGTGCTAGAGCCCGGGACAGCCCCGACGAGCAGTACTTC.

Comments on this clonotype: This could be a read error, since a much larger clone is one nucleotide away. A read error is likely, as this CDR3 ends without the conserved phenylalanine or tryptophan. This rearrangement joins TRBV19 to TRBJ1-6, with no clear D. This CDR3 comprises 11 residues. CDR1 and CDR2 from the germline V gene are LNHDA and SQIVND (reference sequence). Trimming took off 6 bases at V and 6 bases at J, with 3 bases between the two ends. This CDR3 reads CASSGNSPLHL. CDR3 DNA sequence: TGTGCCAGTAGCGGTAATTCACCCCTCCACCTT.

Turning to this clonotype: It may be a read error: a sequence one base away is much more abundant. The rearrangement links TRBV29-1 to TRBJ2-7; no definite D call. Germline V gene sequence: CDR1 SQVTM, CDR2 ANQGSEA. The CDR3 sequence is 10 residues long. The V gene lost 4 bases and the J gene lost 3 bases, with 4 bases spanning the gap. The CDR3 loop reads CSVVNYEQYF. In nucleotides, the CDR3 is TGCAGCGTTGTGAACTACGAGCAGTACTTC.

With respect to this clonotype: A read error may explain this, as a much larger clone is one base away. The CDR3 protein is CASSSHRAGDGYTF. Here the CDR3 DNA reads TGTGCCAGCAGTTCCCACAGGGCAGGGGATGGCTACACCTTC. This rearrangement joins TRBV12-3 or TRBV12-4 to TRBJ1-2; perhaps TRBD1 as D (6 bases). CDR3 length equals 14 residues. V shed 4 bases and J shed 6 bases, with 15 bases lying between them.

This clonotype was seen a few times. This sequence joins TRBV2 and TRBJ2-1; 10 bases align to TRBD2. The CDR3 totals 19 residues. Germline lookup yields CDR1 SNHLY and CDR2 FYNNEI. V gave up 6 bases and J gave up 7 bases; unmatched junction bases: 21. This CDR3 reads CASRHPGTSVGAKGNEQFF. The CDR3 DNA is TGTGCCAGCAGACATCCCGGGACTAGCGTGGGGGCTAAGGGGAATGAGCAGTTCTTC.

This clonotype came up many times. The rearrangement joins TRBV4-2 to TRBJ2-7; TRBD1 aligns across 12 bases. V lost 4 bases, J lost 3 bases, and 7 bases stayed unmatched. This CDR3 is built from 16 residues. Looked up from germline, CDR1 is LGHNA and CDR2 is YNFKEQ. The CDR3 sequence is CASSPGTGGAFYEQYF. The CDR3 DNA sequence: TGTGCCAGCAGCCCCGGGACAGGGGGCGCTTTCTACGAGCAGTACTTC.

For this clonotype: One base away lies a much larger clone, so this may be a sequencing read error. This chain joins TRBV12-3 or TRBV12-4 and TRBJ1-4; TRBD1 matches at 8 bases. The length of the CDR3 is 16 residues. The CDR3, as DNA: TGTGGCAGCAGAATTCTTGGGACAGGTCCTAATGAAAAACTGTTTTTT. Its protein product is CGSRILGTGPNEKLFF.

This clonotype occurred many times. This chain links TRBV3-1 with TRBJ2-3; TRBD2 is a possible D gene (5 bases). With 0 bases removed from V and 0 bases from J, the gap between germline ends came to 13 bases. Germline CDR1 and CDR2: LGHDT and YNNKEL (reference sequence). The CDR3 is 17 amino acids. The CDR3 spells CASSQDLSAASTDTQYF. DNA of the CDR3: TGTGCCAGCAGCCAAGATCTCTCAGCGGCTAGCACAGATACGCAGTATTTT.

This clonotype was found once. A much larger clone is a single base away; this may be a read error. The CDR3 loop is CASSVTYTDTQHF. The DNA of the CDR3 is TGTGCCAGCAGCGTAACCTACACAGATACGCAGCATTTT. The chain carries TRBV9 and TRBJ2-3; the D is unclear. The J call may not be correct, given that the DNA end is closer to TRBJ1-5. Germline lookup yields CDR1 SGDLS and CDR2 YYNGEE. This CDR3 comprises 13 residues.

This clonotype was recorded many times. The genes are TRBV10-3 and TRBJ1-6; no firm D call. The CDR3 extends over 12 amino acids. V lost 6 bases and J 9 bases, leaving 9 bases between the germline ends. The germline gives CDR1 ENHRY, CDR2 SYGVKD. The CDR3 coding sequence is TGTGCCATCAGGAATTTGAGTTCACCCCTCCACTTT. Translation: CAIRNLSSPLHF.

This clonotype was picked up many times. J is TRBJ2-1 and V is TRBV11-2; no firm D call. CDR3 length equals 17 residues. The germline CDR1 and CDR2 sequences are SGHAT and FQNNGV. Trimming removed 0 bases from V and 5 bases from J, with 17 bases in between. This CDR3 reads CASSLDVSLGPNNEQFF. The DNA of the CDR3 is TGTGCCAGCAGCTTAGATGTGTCGCTAGGCCCCAACAATGAGCAGTTCTTC.

This clonotype has at least ten counts. The chain couples TRBV3-1 to TRBJ2-3; 11 nucleotides match TRBD2. Germline assignment: CDR1 LGHDT and CDR2 YNNKEL (reference sequence). V shed 4 bases and J 0 bases; nucleotides not matched to a gene: 12. The CDR3 is 19 residues long. The CDR3 sequence is CASSPYGGLAGASTDTQYF. The CDR3 bases are TGTGCCAGCAGCCCGTATGGAGGACTAGCGGGCGCTAGCACAGATACGCAGTATTTT.

This clonotype was observed many times. V and J are TRBV28 and TRBJ2-3; D tentatively fits TRBD1 or TRBD2 (5 bases each). CDR3 size: 16 residues. Germline V CDR1 and CDR2: MDHEN, SYDVKM. V dropped 6 bases and J dropped 4 bases, with 20 bases sitting between them. CDR3 DNA: TGTGCCAGCAGCCCGCGAGGGGCCTCGAGCGCAGATACGCAGTATTTT. It encodes CASSPRGASSADTQYF.

Comment on this clonotype: This may be a read error: a much more frequent sequence differs by one nucleotide. The J gene is TRBJ1-1, the V gene TRBV14; D might be TRBD1 (6 bases). CDR1 and CDR2 from the germline V gene are SGHDN and FVKESK. The CDR3 length is 15 residues. The CDR3 sequence is CASSQGDTWNTEVFF. In nucleotides, the CDR3 is TGTGCCAGCAGCCAAGGGGACACCTGGAACACTGAAGTTTTCTTT.

About this clonotype: The junction differs from germline at one of its ends, possibly a read error. The chain joins TRBV27 to TRBJ2-7, with D perhaps matching TRBD1 (5 bases). Germline CDR1 reads MNHEY; CDR2 reads SMNVEV (reference sequence). There are 16 residues in the CDR3. CDR3 protein: CASSSTGPVAAYEKYF. The CDR3 nucleotides are TGTGCCAGCAGTAGTACAGGACCCGTCGCGGCGTACGAGAAGTACTTC.

This clonotype was recorded a few times. This sequence joins TRBV2 and TRBJ2-4; D call uncertain. V dropped 6 bases and J dropped 0 bases, with 9 bases sitting between them. Looked up from germline, CDR1 is SNHLY and CDR2 is FYNNEI. The CDR3 loop spans 14 amino acids. CDR3 loop: CASRAAEAKNIQYF. CDR3 sequence (DNA): TGTGCCAGCAGGGCGGCCGAAGCCAAAAACATTCAGTACTTC.

This clonotype was counted many times. This CDR3 is CASSPRTSWGEAETQYF. The CDR3 DNA reads TGTGCCAGCAGTCCCCGGACTAGCTGGGGAGAAGCGGAGACCCAGTACTTC. The gene calls are TRBV2 and TRBJ2-5; 8 bases are shared with TRBD2. The germline CDR1 and CDR2 sequences are SNHLY and FYNNEI. This CDR3 region has 17 residues. J gave up 5 bases and V 5 bases, and 16 bases lay outside the gene matches. Using reference TRBV2 and TRBJ2-5 for the parts outside the CDR3, the full variable domain is EPEVTQTPSHQVTQMGQEVILRCVPISNHLYFYWYRQILGQKVEFLVSFYNNEISEKSEIFDDQFSVERPDGSNFTLKIRSTKLEDSAMYFCASSPRTSWGEAETQYFGPGTRLLVL.

This clonotype was detected ten times or more. The chain links TRBV28 to TRBJ1-1; D is possibly TRBD1 (5 bases). V was trimmed by 5 bases and J by 5 bases, leaving 9 bases between them. This CDR3 is built from 12 residues. Germline V CDR1 and CDR2: MDHEN, SYDVKM. In nucleotides, the CDR3 is TGTGCCAGCAGTCGGGGCCAAACTGAAGCTTTCTTT. Encoded protein: CASSRGQTEAFF.

This clonotype was detected a few times. Given a much more abundant clone one base away, this may be a read error. The chain couples TRBV6-7 to TRBJ2-1; D may match TRBD1 or TRBD2 (5 bases each). TRBV6-7 is sorted into the ORF group, with uncertain function. There are 13 residues in the CDR3. The ends were cut back, 8 bases at V and 4 bases at J, with 12 bases in the middle. CDR3: CASERDGYNEQFF. The CDR3, as DNA: TGTGCCAGCGAACGGGACGGTTACAATGAGCAGTTCTTC.

This clonotype showed up many times. This chain links TRBV28 with TRBJ2-7; TRBD1 agrees at 8 bases. CDR1 is MDHEN and CDR2 is SYDVKM in the germline V gene. With 5 bases clipped from V and 0 bases from J, the junction kept 6 bases outside the gene matches. This CDR3 comprises 15 residues. This CDR3 reads CASSTRTGYSYEQYF. CDR3 coding DNA: TGTGCCAGCAGTACCCGGACAGGGTACTCCTACGAGCAGTACTTC.

This clonotype appeared many times. This chain connects TRBV24-1 to TRBJ2-3; TRBD2 matches 8 bases. After removal of 2 bases from V and 5 bases from J, the junction contained 8 bases not matched to a gene. The germline gives CDR1 KGHDR, CDR2 SFDVKD. The CDR3 extends over 16 amino acids. The chain's CDR3 is CATSDYQAGVLDTQYF. The CDR3 nucleotides are TGTGCCACCAGTGATTACCAAGCGGGAGTGTTAGATACGCAGTATTTT.

In this sample, this clonotype turned up many times. The chain recombines TRBV4-1 with TRBJ1-3; D is unresolved. Per germline, CDR1 MGHRA and CDR2 YSYEKL. Between the trimmed V and J ends, which lost 2 bases and 3 bases, there was a span of 11 bases. The CDR3 has 15 residues. This CDR3 reads CASSQSYTVGNTIYF. CDR3 nucleotides: TGCGCCAGCAGCCAAAGCTACACCGTTGGAAACACCATATATTTT.

To note about this clonotype: It is unclear where the CDR3 begins or ends on the DNA, so no DNA is shown, and the CDR3 is as TCRdb lists it. The V and J genes are TRBV7-9 and TRBJ2-7; TRBD1, the D gene given by the table, was not confirmed from the DNA. The CDR3 totals 21 residues, both ends included. Looked up from germline, CDR1 is SEHNR and CDR2 is FQNEAQ (reference sequence). The CDR3: CASSFYICSSRTGPPPGEQYF.

This clonotype was recorded at least ten times. The chain combines TRBV28 with TRBJ1-6; D is ambiguous. V dropped 4 bases and J dropped 7 bases, with 2 bases sitting between them. The CDR3 has 11 residues. The germline V gene encodes CDR1 MDHEN and CDR2 SYDVKM. For the CDR3, the DNA is TGTGCCAGCAGTTCCAATTCACCCCTCCACTTT. This encodes CASSSNSPLHF.

Regarding this clonotype: This CDR3 fails to terminate in the conserved phenylalanine or tryptophan, so it likely reflects a read error. The CDR3 DNA sequence: TGTGCCAGCAGCTCAGACAAGGGACGATATACTGAAGCTTTCTAT. This codes for CASSSDKGRYTEAFY. The rearrangement joins TRBV28 to TRBJ1-1; D is perhaps TRBD1 (5 bases). Trimming left V 6 bases short and J 5 bases short, with 19 bases between. The CDR3 runs 15 residues. The germline CDR1 and CDR2 sequences are MDHEN and SYDVKM.

This clonotype has ten or more counts. The chain couples TRBV11-2 to TRBJ1-1, with D possibly matching TRBD1 (5 bases). The CDR3 covers 13 residues. V lost 4 bases to trimming and J lost 1 base, with 7 bases between them. The V gene's germline CDR1 is SGHAT and CDR2 FQNNGV. DNA of the CDR3: TGTGCCAGCAGCTACGGACAGAACACTGAAGCTTTCTTT. Its translation: CASSYGQNTEAFF.

The sample holds many counts of this clonotype. The chain joins TRBV5-1 to TRBJ1-2; D might be TRBD1 (5 bases). Germline CDR1 reads SGHRS; CDR2 reads YFSETQ. The CDR3 consists of 14 residues. Trimming shortened V by 0 bases and J by 8 bases, and 14 bases separated the two germline ends. In nucleotides, the CDR3 is TGCGCCAGCAGCTTGGATGGTACCAGGGACGGCTACACCTTC. Translated, it gives CASSLDGTRDGYTF.

As regards this clonotype: A read error may produce the germline difference seen at one junction end. The rearrangement joins TRBV27 to TRBJ1-6; no reliable D call. CDR3 length equals 15 residues. CDR1 MNHEY and CDR2 SMNVEV come from the germline V gene (reference sequence). The CDR3 DNA reads as TGCGCCAGCAGTCCATGGGCAGTTTTTTATTCACCCCTCCACTTT. It yields the protein CASSPWAVFYSPLHF.

The chain links TRBV12-3 or TRBV12-4 to TRBJ2-1, with 11 bases fitting TRBD2. V lost 3 bases and J lost 8; bases outside the gene matches: 15. This CDR3 is 18 amino acids long. CDR3: CASSLDRLAGIRGDEQFF. CDR3 coding DNA: TGTGCCAGCAGTTTGGACCGACTAGCGGGGATCCGAGGGGATGAGCAGTTCTTC.